This T cell receptor beta chain came from a study of blood T cell repertoires in COVID-19. Study as a whole: Material from acute and convalescent COVID-19 was sourced from the United States, Italy and Spain.

Unmatched junction bases numbered 4, after V lost 6 bases and J lost 0 bases. This CDR3 region has 14 residues. Germline V gives CDR1 SGHDT, CDR2 YYEEEE. Per the original data handling: Reference gene primer amplification in the assay estimated nucleated cell counts. Clones were sequenced by immunoSEQ multiplex PCR, and TCRdb holds only the in-frame ones, with some missing. V and J calls and clone size are copied from that table; D and trimming were computed from the DNA. The sample lists roughly 200,000 clones, approximately 86% occurring once. The V and J genes are TRBV5-6 and TRBJ2-5; 8 bases fit TRBD2. The receptor's source is an older woman with acute COVID-19. Sequencing was done on a sample of PBMCs or T cells enriched from blood (not recorded which). The CDR3: CASTGGVYQETQYF. The DNA for the CDR3 is TGTGCCAGCACCGGGGGGGTGTACCAAGAGACCCAGTACTTC.